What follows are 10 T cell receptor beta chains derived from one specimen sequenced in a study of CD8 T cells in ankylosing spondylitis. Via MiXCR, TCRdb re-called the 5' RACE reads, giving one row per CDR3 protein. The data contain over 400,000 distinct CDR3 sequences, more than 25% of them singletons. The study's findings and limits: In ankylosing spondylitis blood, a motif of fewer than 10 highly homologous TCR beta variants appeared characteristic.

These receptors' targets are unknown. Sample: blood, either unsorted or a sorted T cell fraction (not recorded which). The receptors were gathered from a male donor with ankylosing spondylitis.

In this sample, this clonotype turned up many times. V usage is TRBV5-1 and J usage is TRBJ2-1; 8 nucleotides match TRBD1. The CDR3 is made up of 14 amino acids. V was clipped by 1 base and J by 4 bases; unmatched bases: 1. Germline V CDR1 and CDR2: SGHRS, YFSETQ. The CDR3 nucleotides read TGCGCCAGCAGCTTGCGACAGGGGTACAATGAGCAGTTCTTC. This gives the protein CASSLRQGYNEQFF.

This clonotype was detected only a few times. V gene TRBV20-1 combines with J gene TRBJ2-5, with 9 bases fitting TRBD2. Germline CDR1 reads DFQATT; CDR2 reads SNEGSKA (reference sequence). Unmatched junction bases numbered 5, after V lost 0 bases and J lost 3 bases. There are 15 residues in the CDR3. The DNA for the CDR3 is TGCAGTGCTAGAGATATCCTAGCGGGAAAAGAGACCCAGTACTTC. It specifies CSARDILAGKETQYF.

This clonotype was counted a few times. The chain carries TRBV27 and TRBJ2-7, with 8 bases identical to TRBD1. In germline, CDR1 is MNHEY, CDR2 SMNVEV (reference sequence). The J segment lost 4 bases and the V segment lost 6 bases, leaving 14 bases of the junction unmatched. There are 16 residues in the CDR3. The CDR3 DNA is TGTGCCAGCAGCTCCTTGGCGGACAGGGTACGGTACGAGCAGTACGTC. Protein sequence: CASSSLADRVRYEQYV.

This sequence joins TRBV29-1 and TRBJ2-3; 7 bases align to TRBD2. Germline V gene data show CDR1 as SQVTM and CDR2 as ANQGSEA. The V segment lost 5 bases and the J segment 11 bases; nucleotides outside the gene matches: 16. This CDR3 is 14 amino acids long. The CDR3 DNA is TGCAGCGTTACTCTAGCGGAAACACAGATACGGCAGTATTTT. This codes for CSVTLAETQIRQYF.

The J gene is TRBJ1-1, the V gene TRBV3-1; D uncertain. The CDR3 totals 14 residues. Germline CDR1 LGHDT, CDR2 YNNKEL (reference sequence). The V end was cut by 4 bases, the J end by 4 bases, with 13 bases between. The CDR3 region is CASSLTDGSTEAFF. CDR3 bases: TGTGCCAGCAGCCTTACCGACGGTAGCACTGAAGCTTTCTTT.

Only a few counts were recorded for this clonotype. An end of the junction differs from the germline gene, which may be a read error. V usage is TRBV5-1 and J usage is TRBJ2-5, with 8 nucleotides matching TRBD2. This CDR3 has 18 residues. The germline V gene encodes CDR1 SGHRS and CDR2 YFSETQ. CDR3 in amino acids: CASSLGVSSGRYQETQYF. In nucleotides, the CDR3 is TGCGCCAGCAGTTTGGGGGTATCGAGCGGGAGATACCAAGAGACCCAGTACTTC.

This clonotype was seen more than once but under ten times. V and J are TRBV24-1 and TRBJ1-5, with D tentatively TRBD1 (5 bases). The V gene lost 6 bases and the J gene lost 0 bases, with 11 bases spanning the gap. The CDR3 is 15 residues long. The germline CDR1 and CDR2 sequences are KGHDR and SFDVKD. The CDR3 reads CATSPGPYSNQPQHF. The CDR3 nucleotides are TGTGCCACCAGTCCGGGGCCTTATAGCAATCAGCCCCAGCATTTT.

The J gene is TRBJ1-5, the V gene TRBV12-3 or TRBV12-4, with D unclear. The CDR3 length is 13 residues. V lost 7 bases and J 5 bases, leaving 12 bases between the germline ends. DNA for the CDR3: TGTGCCAGCACCAGCAGGCGAGATCAGCCCCAGCATTTT. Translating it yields CASTSRRDQPQHF.

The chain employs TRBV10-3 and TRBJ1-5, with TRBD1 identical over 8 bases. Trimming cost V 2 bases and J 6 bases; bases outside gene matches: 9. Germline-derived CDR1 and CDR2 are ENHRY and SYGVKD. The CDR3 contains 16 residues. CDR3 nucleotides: TGTGCCATCAGTGAGGATGGCCAGGGGGCTAGTCAGCCCCAGCATTTT. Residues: CAISEDGQGASQPQHF.

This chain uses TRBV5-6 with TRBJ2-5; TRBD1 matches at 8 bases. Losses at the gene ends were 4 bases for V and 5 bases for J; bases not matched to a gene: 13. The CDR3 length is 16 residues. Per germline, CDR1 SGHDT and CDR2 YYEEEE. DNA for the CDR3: TGTGCCAGCAGCCACTATTCGACAGGGGATCGGGAGACCCAGTACTTC. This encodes CASSHYSTGDRETQYF.